A single sample gave rise to the 30 T cell receptor beta chains below, sequenced in a study of blood T cell repertoires in COVID-19. Using immunoSEQ multiplex PCR, the repertoire was profiled, and TCRdb retains in-frame clones only, with some absent. Of 300,000 to 450,000 clones listed, about 85% were seen once; the top ten hold about 3.6%. Source material: peripheral blood. These receptor sequences come from a woman in her late teens or twenties with acute or convalescent COVID-19.

This clone has just one count. The CDR3 here is CASRHGGDSAYEQFF. The CDR3 region has the DNA TGTGCCAGCAGACATGGGGGGGATAGTGCGTATGAGCAGTTCTTC. This chain links TRBV7-3 with TRBJ2-1; 7 nucleotides match TRBD2. Trimming took 6 bases from V and 8 from J; bases not matched to a gene: 13. The CDR3 is made up of 15 amino acids. The germline V gene has CDR1 SGHTA and CDR2 FQGTGA.

The gene calls are TRBV5-1 and TRBJ2-7, with TRBD1 matching over 9 bases. V gave up 0 bases and J gave up 6 bases; unmatched junction bases: 4. CDR3 length: 14 amino acids. The germline CDR1 and CDR2 sequences are SGHRS and YFSETQ. CDR3 coding DNA: TGCGCCAGCAGCTTGGGGACAGGGGAATCCGAGCAGTACTTC. Translated, it gives CASSLGTGESEQYF.

V and J are TRBV6-5 and TRBJ1-4; D is uncertain. Deletions cut 8 bases from V and 8 bases from J, with 18 bases between. This CDR3 is built from 14 residues. Germline V gene sequence: CDR1 MNHEY, CDR2 SVGAGI. The CDR3 is CASVVVEGREKLFF. CDR3 coding DNA: TGTGCCAGCGTGGTCGTCGAGGGAAGAGAAAAACTGTTTTTT.

The chain uses TRBV2 and TRBJ1-1; a possible D gene is TRBD1 (5 bases). The V and J ends lost 1 base and 2 bases respectively, with 14 bases between them. The CDR3 sequence is 16 residues long. The germline V gene encodes CDR1 SNHLY and CDR2 FYNNEI. CDR3 sequence: CASSEEPGSVNTEAFF. The DNA of the CDR3 is TGTGCCAGCAGTGAAGAGCCAGGGTCGGTTAACACTGAAGCTTTCTTT.

The V gene is TRBV6-5, the J gene TRBJ1-1; tentatively, D is TRBD1 (6 bases). The CDR3 consists of 13 residues. CDR1 and CDR2 from the germline V gene are MNHEY and SVGAGI. Trimming took 2 bases from V and 8 from J, leaving 12 bases between them. CDR3 sequence (DNA): TGTGCCAGCAGTTACCCAGGGACAAGGGAAGCTTTCTTT. It yields the protein CASSYPGTREAFF.

The chain is built from TRBV6-4 and TRBJ1-1; 9 nucleotides agree with TRBD1. Germline CDR1 and CDR2: MRHNA and SNTAGT. The CDR3 is 14 residues long. The V gene end was trimmed by 2 bases and the J gene end by 4 bases; junction bases not matched to a gene: 2. CDR3 residues: CASSDGTGSTEAFF. CDR3 DNA: TGTGCCAGCAGTGACGGGACAGGGTCCACTGAAGCTTTCTTT.

The chain is built from TRBV6-5 and TRBJ1-4; no reliable D call. The germline V and J ends were trimmed by 4 bases and 8 bases, with 11 bases remaining between them. Germline V lookup: CDR1 MNHEY, CDR2 SVGAGI. This CDR3 has 13 amino acids. The CDR3 loop is CASSFDSGEKLFF. Written as DNA, the CDR3 is TGTGCCAGCAGTTTTGACTCCGGGGAAAAACTGTTTTTT.

The rearrangement links TRBV5-1 to TRBJ2-1; 8 nucleotides match TRBD2. This CDR3 contains 18 residues. CDR1 SGHRS and CDR2 YFSETQ come from the germline V gene. The J segment lost 3 bases and the V segment lost 0 bases, leaving 11 bases of the junction unmatched. The CDR3 is CASSLATAGAGYYNEQFF. The CDR3 DNA reads TGCGCCAGCAGCTTGGCCACAGCGGGAGCCGGGTACTACAATGAGCAGTTCTTC.

This chain joins TRBV13 and TRBJ2-1; 14 bases agree with TRBD2. The CDR3 spans 20 residues. Unmatched junction bases numbered 13, after V lost 5 bases and J lost 1 base. Germline lookup yields CDR1 PRHDT and CDR2 FYEKMQ (reference sequence). The DNA of the CDR3 is TGTGCCAGCAGCCAGCCGGGACTAGCGGGAGAGACGGATTCCTACAATGAGCAGTTCTTC. It translates to CASSQPGLAGETDSYNEQFF.

This chain joins TRBV19 and TRBJ2-7; TRBD2 is a possible D gene (5 bases). With 9 bases removed from V and 5 bases from J, the gap between germline ends came to 11 bases. This CDR3 is built from 11 residues. Germline V gene data show CDR1 as LNHDA and CDR2 as SQIVND (reference sequence). As DNA, the CDR3 is TGTGCCAGCCACCCCGGGGACGAGCAGTACTTC. This encodes CASHPGDEQYF.

The chain employs TRBV13 and TRBJ2-1; D possibly corresponds to TRBD2 (6 bases). Trimming left V 4 bases short and J 3 bases short, with 16 bases between. Germline loops: CDR1 PRHDT, CDR2 FYEKMQ (reference sequence). CDR3 length: 16 amino acids. The CDR3 region is CASSSPGLVFYNEQFF. The CDR3, as DNA: TGTGCCAGCAGCTCTCCGGGACTGGTATTCTACAATGAGCAGTTCTTC.

V and J are TRBV5-4 and TRBJ2-3; 12 bases map to TRBD2. V lost 3 bases, J lost 2 bases, and 7 bases stayed unmatched. The CDR3 totals 17 residues. Germline V gene lookup returns CDR1 SGHNT and CDR2 YYREEE (reference sequence). The DNA for the CDR3 is TGTGCCAGCAGCTCCCTAGCGGGAGGGCCTGACACAGATACGCAGTATTTT. This translates into CASSSLAGGPDTDTQYF.

The chain employs TRBV5-1 and TRBJ1-1; tentatively, D is TRBD1 (6 bases). The germline V and J ends were trimmed by 0 bases and 6 bases, with 15 bases remaining between them. Germline CDR1 reads SGHRS; CDR2 reads YFSETQ. This CDR3 has 15 residues. CDR3 sequence reads: CASSLAQRGGSEAFF. CDR3 nucleotide sequence: TGCGCCAGCAGCTTGGCCCAACGAGGGGGATCTGAAGCTTTCTTT.

The rearrangement links TRBV7-9 to TRBJ1-2; TRBD1 agrees at 10 bases. The CDR3 length is 18 residues. Germline trimming cut 7 bases from V and 1 base from J; bases unmatched to any gene: 15. The germline V gene has CDR1 SEHNR and CDR2 FQNEAQ (reference sequence). The CDR3 coding sequence is TGTGCCAGCACCTTTACGCCCGGGACAGGGGATTATAACTATGGCTACACCTTC. It encodes CASTFTPGTGDYNYGYTF.

This chain links TRBV6-1 with TRBJ2-7, with D uncertain. The CDR3 is 14 amino acids. The germline CDR1 and CDR2 sequences are MNHNS and SASEGT. Trimming pared 1 base from V and 3 bases from J, leaving 10 bases between. As DNA, the CDR3 is TGTGCCAGCAGTGAAGGTCAGGCGTACTACGAGCAGTACTTC. The encoded protein is CASSEGQAYYEQYF.

The rearrangement uses TRBV30 and TRBJ1-2, with 10 nucleotides matching TRBD1. From germline, CDR1 is GTSNPN and CDR2 SVGIG (reference sequence). The CDR3 sequence is 14 residues long. V dropped 0 bases and J dropped 6; count of bases not matched to a gene: 4. The CDR3 DNA reads as TGTGCCTGGAGTGTCATGGGACAGGGGAATGGCTACACCTTC. It yields the protein CAWSVMGQGNGYTF.

This chain connects TRBV12-1 to TRBJ2-7; the listed D gene, TRBD2, was not tested against the DNA. TRBV12-1 constitutes a pseudogene. The CDR3 covers 17 residues. The CDR3 sequence: CASSFDQTGKSSYEQYF. CDR3 DNA sequence: TGTGCCAGCAGCTTTGATCAGACCGGGAAAAGCTCCTACGAGCAGTACTTC.

The J gene is TRBJ1-5, the V gene TRBV9, with unresolved D. Germline values: CDR1 SGDLS, CDR2 YYNGEE. Trimming stripped 0 bases from V and 2 bases from J, with 9 bases between. The CDR3 is 15 residues long. In DNA, the CDR3 is TGTGCCAGCAGCGTAGATGCGGCCGGCAATCAGCCCCAGCATTTT. It translates to CASSVDAAGNQPQHF.

This sequence joins TRBV15 and TRBJ1-1; 7 positions agree with TRBD1. The V and J ends lost 4 bases and 1 base, in that order; junction bases with no gene match: 3. The CDR3 has 14 residues. In germline, CDR1 is LNHNV, CDR2 YYDKDF (reference sequence). Here the CDR3 reads CATSMRQGNTEAFF. DNA for the CDR3: TGTGCCACCAGCATGAGACAGGGGAACACTGAAGCTTTCTTT.

This chain uses TRBV5-6 with TRBJ2-5, with 10 bases matching TRBD2. The CDR3 consists of 15 residues. CDR1 SGHDT and CDR2 YYEEEE come from the germline V gene. The junction had 9 bases not matched to a gene; V was cut back by 5 bases and J by 5 bases. CDR3 DNA: TGTGCCAGCAGTTTTTCTACTAGCGGGATTGAGACCCAGTACTTC. It translates to CASSFSTSGIETQYF.

The chain carries TRBV29-1 and TRBJ1-1, with TRBD1 identical over 7 bases. V gave up 6 bases and J gave up 4 bases; unmatched junction bases: 5. Germline values: CDR1 SQVTM, CDR2 ANQGSEA. The CDR3 is 12 residues long. Here the CDR3 DNA reads TGCAGCGTACCAGGGGGGAGCACTGAAGCTTTCTTT. Protein sequence: CSVPGGSTEAFF.

Regarding this clone: Other DNA variants within this sample encode the same CDR3. The rearrangement uses TRBV3-1 (or the pseudogene TRBV3-2) and TRBJ1-1, with unresolved D. V lost 0 bases, J lost 2 bases, and 7 bases lay in between. The CDR3 has 14 amino acids. Germline CDR1 is LGHDT and CDR2 is YNNKEL (reference sequence). The CDR3 region has the DNA TGTGCCAGCAGCCAAGATCGGGGAAACACTGAAGCTTTCTTT. This encodes CASSQDRGNTEAFF.

The chain uses TRBV12-3 or TRBV12-4 and TRBJ1-2; tentative D call: TRBD1 (6 bases). The CDR3 covers 13 residues. V lost 5 bases and J lost 4, with 11 bases in between. CDR3 amino acids: CASSTGFSYGYTF. CDR3 nucleotide sequence: TGTGCCAGCAGTACAGGGTTTTCCTATGGCTACACCTTC.

This chain connects TRBV5-1 to TRBJ1-1; D ambiguous. Germline V lookup: CDR1 SGHRS, CDR2 YFSETQ. Trimming removed 4 bases at V and 2 bases at J, with 18 bases between. The CDR3 loop spans 16 amino acids. The CDR3 reads CASSQGSAWSNTEAFF. CDR3 nucleotide sequence: TGCGCCAGCAGCCAAGGAAGTGCCTGGAGCAACACTGAAGCTTTCTTT.

CDR3 sequence (DNA): TGCGCCAGCAGCCAAGAGCCAGGGCCCTACGAGCAGTACTTC. Encoded protein: CASSQEPGPYEQYF. The chain has TRBV4-1 and TRBJ2-7; possible D gene TRBD1, 5 bases. The CDR3 spans 14 residues. V lost 0 bases to trimming and J lost 2 bases, with 8 bases between them. CDR1 MGHRA and CDR2 YSYEKL come from the germline V gene.

The rearrangement links TRBV28 to TRBJ2-1; 7 nucleotides align to TRBD2. The germline V gene has CDR1 MDHEN and CDR2 SYDVKM. The CDR3 contains 16 residues. V lost 4 bases, J lost 5 bases, and 11 bases stayed unmatched. CDR3 sequence (DNA): TGTGCCAGCAGTTACCGGGGGAGCGGGGACCACAATGAGCAGTTCTTC. Protein product: CASSYRGSGDHNEQFF.

The V call is TRBV2, the J call TRBJ2-4, with 9 bases identical to TRBD1. Per germline, CDR1 SNHLY and CDR2 FYNNEI. After removal of 6 bases from V and 6 bases from J, the junction contained 18 bases not matched to a gene. The CDR3 covers 18 residues. The CDR3 here is CASSGDRALLVGVNIQYF. As DNA, the CDR3 is TGTGCCAGCAGCGGGGACAGGGCACTCCTAGTGGGGGTAAACATTCAGTACTTC.

This clone was counted once. V is TRBV12-3 or TRBV12-4 and J is TRBJ2-1; TRBD1 matches at 8 bases. V was pared by 7 bases and J by 8 bases, with 7 bases of the junction left unmatched. The CDR3 is 13 amino acids. CDR3: CASITTGADEQFF. The CDR3 nucleotides are TGTGCCAGCATAACGACAGGGGCAGATGAGCAGTTCTTC.

The V call is TRBV21-1, the J call TRBJ2-3; the table's TRBD2 call for D was not verified on the DNA. TRBV21-1 constitutes a pseudogene. There are 17 residues in the CDR3. The CDR3 DNA reads as TGTGCCAGCAGCAGTCACTTGACTAGATTGAGCACAGATACGCAGTATTTT. This translates into CASSSHLTRLSTDTQYF.

V usage is TRBV18 and J usage is TRBJ1-3, with TRBD1 identical over 9 bases. The CDR3 loop spans 22 amino acids. V lost 1 base to trimming and J lost 0 bases; unmatched junction nucleotides: 19. Germline lookup yields CDR1 KGHSH and CDR2 LQKENI. The CDR3 reads CASSPRPIRDRAALHSGNTIYF. CDR3 in DNA: TGTGCCAGCTCACCACGGCCCATCCGGGACAGGGCCGCCCTACACTCTGGAAACACCATATATTTT. Full variable domain (rest looked up from reference TRBV18 and TRBJ1-3): NAGVMQNPRHLVRRRGQEARLRCSPMKGHSHVYWYRQLPEEGLKFMVYLQKENIIDESGMPKERFSAEFPKEGPSILRIQQVVRGDSAAYFCASSPRPIRDRAALHSGNTIYFGEGSWLTVV.